This T cell receptor beta chain was sequenced in a study of read filtering for tumor transcriptome and immune sequencing. Study summary: Among patients, some 17 were male and more than 13 female, aged about 40 to 90 (mean about 71). TCR-mapped reads were about 3.5 to 11 million with IR-seq versus 85 to 1273 with RNA-seq. Revised staging placed under ten patients in R-ISS I, some 17 in II, 6 or 7 in III.

At least ten counts were recorded for this clonotype. At the time of active disease, bone marrow was collected from every patient. The library was built from roughly 400 ng RNA with molecular barcoded adaptors for alpha/delta and beta/gamma chains. TCRdb independently ran MiXCR on the reads; one entry per CDR3 protein. The sample includes 100,000 to 150,000 distinct CDR3 sequences, about an eighth of them seen just once. Germline assignment: CDR1 MNHNY and CDR2 SVGAGI (reference sequence). V trimming: 7 bases; J trimming: 4 bases; junction bases outside the gene matches: 13. The CDR3 totals 15 residues.

Sequenced sample: a population of CD138-negative cells sorted from bone marrow. The TCR sequence derives from a donor aged 40 or older with multiple myeloma. The V call is TRBV6-6, the J call TRBJ2-7; TRBD1 agrees at 7 bases. The CDR3 bases are TGTGCCAGCAATTCCAGACAGGGTCGTGGGTACGAGCAGTACTTC. It yields the protein CASNSRQGRGYEQYF.